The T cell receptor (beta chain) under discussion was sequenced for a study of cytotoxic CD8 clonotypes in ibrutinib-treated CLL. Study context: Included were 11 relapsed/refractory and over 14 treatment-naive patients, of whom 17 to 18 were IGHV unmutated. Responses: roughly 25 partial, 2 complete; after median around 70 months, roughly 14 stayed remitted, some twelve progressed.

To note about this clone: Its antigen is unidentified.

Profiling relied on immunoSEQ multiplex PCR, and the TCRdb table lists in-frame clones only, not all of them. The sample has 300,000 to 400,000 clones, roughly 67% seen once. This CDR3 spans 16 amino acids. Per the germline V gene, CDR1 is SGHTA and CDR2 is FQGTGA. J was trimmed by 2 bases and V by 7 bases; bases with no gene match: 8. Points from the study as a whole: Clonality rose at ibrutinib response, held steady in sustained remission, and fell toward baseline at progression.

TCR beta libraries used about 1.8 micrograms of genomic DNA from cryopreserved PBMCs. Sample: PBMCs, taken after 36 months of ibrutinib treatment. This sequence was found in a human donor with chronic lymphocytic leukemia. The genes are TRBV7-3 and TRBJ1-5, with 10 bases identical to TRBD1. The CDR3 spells CASTSRQGAGNQPQHF. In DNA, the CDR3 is TGTGCCAGCACCTCAAGACAGGGGGCTGGCAATCAGCCCCAGCATTTT.